Included here is one T cell receptor beta chain sequence, with context. Antigen specificity is unknown. The entry originates in a study of T cell responses to AZD1222 COVID-19 vaccine. Whole-study results and caveats: A rise in Spike-specific TCR breadth and depth followed two AZD1222 doses. Per reports, nearly half of all spike-specific TCRs target regions that are unmutated in variants.

TCRdb's copy holds only in-frame clones and misses some; the assay was immunoSEQ multiplex PCR. The data hold around 100,000 clones, with over 90% observed a single time. The CDR3 spans 12 residues. Trimming stripped 0 bases from V and 3 bases from J, with 2 bases between. Germline V gene data show CDR1 as MGHRA and CDR2 as YSYEKL. The sequence came from an adult in good health. The chain combines TRBV4-1 with TRBJ1-1; D remains unclear. The source was peripheral blood, collected on day 0 of AZD1222 vaccination. The CDR3 region has the DNA TGCGCCAGCAGCCAAGATTACACTGAAGCTTTCTTT. It codes for CASSQDYTEAFF.